This T cell receptor beta chain was found in a study of blood T cell repertoires in COVID-19. For the study at large: Acute and convalescent COVID-19 samples came from the United States, Italy and Spain. PBMCs, B-cell-depleted T cells, or T cells provided the cDNA or gDNA that made up the material.

The CDR3 has 13 amino acids. Germline V CDR1 and CDR2: MNHEY, SVGAGI. The V gene lost 0 bases and the J gene lost 8 bases, with 9 bases spanning the gap. In the authors' methods: For nucleated cells, counts were estimated from reference gene primer amplification. The protocol was immunoSEQ multiplex PCR, while the TCRdb copy is restricted to in-frame clones and leaves out a portion. The V and J calls and clone size come from that table; D and trimming were worked out from the DNA. The sample lists tens of thousands of clones, approximately 86% seen once, with roughly 15% in the top ten. This TCR derives from a human donor in a cohort sampled during active COVID-19. The V call is TRBV6-5, the J call TRBJ2-3, with no clear D. Source material: peripheral blood. CDR3 region: CASSYSFAATQYF. Here the CDR3 DNA reads TGTGCCAGCAGTTACTCGTTCGCGGCTACGCAGTATTTT.